This T cell receptor (beta chain) was sequenced in a study of persistence of HIV-infected CD4 T cells. Study at large: Blood samples, up to 180 mL, came from multiple time points, except two leukapheresis donors sampled once. General study points: Bulk TCR data could not be restricted to HIV-1-infected CMV-responding cells.

After removal of 9 bases from V and 1 base from J, the junction contained 3 bases not matched to a gene. The CDR3 runs to 13 residues. Germline V CDR1 and CDR2: MDHEN, SYDVKM. A remark on this clone: The antigen is unknown.

Sequencing used immunoSEQ version 4 in survey mode. The data were produced by immunoSEQ multiplex PCR, yet TCRdb's version contains in-frame clones alone and is incomplete. The data show just under 65,000 clones, 65% to 75% seen once. Overlapping HIV-1 Gag 15-mer peptides at approximately 0.91 ug per peptide per mL were used. Sorted nonresponding memory CD4+ T cells were CD40L-negative, CD69-negative, CD45RO-high. Suppressive ART was started during chronic HIV-1 infection in these adults. The clonotype comes from an adult man with HIV who was CMV-seropositive. Here the sequenced sample was CD4+ T cells sorted from PBMCs after roughly 18-hour stimulation, taken from a patient who received antiretroviral therapy. This chain joins TRBV28 and TRBJ1-2; 9 bases are shared with TRBD1. In nucleotides, the CDR3 is TGTGCCAGTGGACAGGGGATTAACTATGGCTACACCTTC. This gives the protein CASGQGINYGYTF.